This T cell receptor (beta chain) originates from a study of identical twins. MiXCR, applied by TCRdb to the 5' RACE reads, yields one record per CDR3 protein. The sample carries some 320,000 distinct CDR3 sequences, around an eighth recorded once. These sequences were also reported in another study, on yellow fever vaccine responses in identical twins.

The sample comprised CD8+ T cells sorted from blood. The source of this sequence is a woman between 18 and 30 years old in good health.

The CDR3 coding sequence is TGCGCCAGCAGCTTTGGGGGAGGGCCAGGGCACGAGCAGTACTTC. Amino acid sequence: CASSFGGGPGHEQYF. The chain has TRBV5-1 and TRBJ2-7, with 7 nucleotides matching TRBD2. This CDR3 region has 15 residues. Germline-derived CDR1 and CDR2 are SGHRS and YFSETQ. The trim removed 2 bases at V and 5 bases at J, leaving 10 bases unmatched.